The present TCR beta chain was sequenced within a study of T cells in localized non-small cell lung cancer. General study points: Longer overall survival was linked to higher blood T cell density. Uninvolved adjacent lung had more T cell clonality than any other tissue, topping tumor. Sequencing was limited to one tumor region, leaving the possibility of heterogeneity open. Among the top 100 tumor clones, a median about 59 appeared in adjacent lung.

The germline gives CDR1 MRHNA, CDR2 SNTAGT. The CDR3 contains 16 residues. The V and J ends lost 0 bases and 4 bases, in that order; junction bases with no gene match: 4. Sequenced by immunoSEQ multiplex PCR; TCRdb stores in-frame clones only, minus some. The table includes some 25,000 clones, around nine tenths detected once. Comment on this clone: Its antigen is still unknown.

This clonotype was sampled from a man aged 40 to 70 with stage II lung adenocarcinoma. The source was PBMCs, collected before any cancer treatment. The chain recombines TRBV6-4 with TRBJ2-3; 10 bases line up with TRBD2. This CDR3 reads CASSDSGTSEADTQYF. The DNA of the CDR3 is TGTGCCAGCAGTGACTCAGGGACTAGCGAGGCAGATACGCAGTATTTT.